Below, 27 T cell receptor beta chains from the same sample are listed, as sequenced in a study of T-cell reconstitution after alpha-beta-depleted transplantation in children (dated by TCRdb to about 2016). Per the publication, the treatment or condition label means: allogeneic hematopoietic cell transplantation with graft depleted of TCRalphabeta T cells and CD19 B cells. Library construction relied on PCR. The data were produced on an Illumina HiSeq 2500. To normalize quantification of the TCRbeta repertoire, the TCR libraries were built with molecular barcoding that relied on unique molecular identifiers. TCRdb reprocessing: public reads trimmed at Q25 with fastp, clones called with MiXCR, in-frame beta chains kept. Rows are unified per CDR3 protein, each entry keeping the most common DNA and genes. This sample has some 200,000 distinct CDR3 sequences in its table, and about 6.6% of those were observed once. The ten most abundant clones make up approximately 6% of the sample.

The sequencing used PBMCs, collected before TCRalphabeta/CD19-depleted stem cell transplant. Receptors originate from a boy younger than 10 with acute lymphoblastic leukemia, due to receive a stem cell transplant.

This clonotype was picked up many times. The V and J genes are TRBV20-1 and TRBJ2-3; D may be TRBD2 (5 bases). V was trimmed by 7 bases and J by 4 bases, leaving 15 bases between them. In germline, CDR1 is DFQATT, CDR2 SNEGSKA (reference sequence). CDR3 length: 13 amino acids. This chain's CDR3 is CSGGISASDTQYF. The CDR3 DNA sequence: TGCAGTGGAGGTATTAGCGCTTCAGATACGCAGTATTTT.

This clonotype was counted ten times or more. This chain uses TRBV9 with TRBJ2-3; no definite D call. The CDR3 covers 13 residues. Per germline, CDR1 SGDLS and CDR2 YYNGEE. V was shortened by 2 bases and J by 2 bases, with 6 bases between the two germline ends. CDR3 in DNA: TGTGCCAGCAGCGTTCTGACCACAGATACGCAGTATTTT. This sequence encodes CASSVLTTDTQYF. The full variable domain, completed using reference TRBV9 and TRBJ2-3, is DSGVTQTPKHLITATGQRVTLRCSPRSGDLSVYWYQQSLDQGLQFLIQYYNGEERAKGNILERFSAQQFPDLHSELNLSSLELGDSALYFCASSVLTTDTQYFGPGTRLTVL.

This clonotype was seen many times. This sequence joins TRBV12-3 or TRBV12-4 and TRBJ2-1; D is perhaps TRBD2 (5 bases). CDR3 length equals 17 residues. Trimming left V 5 bases short and J 12 bases short, with 29 bases between. CDR3 residues: CASSQPISEKGPIAQFF. The CDR3 coding sequence is TGTGCCAGCAGTCAACCGATTAGCGAAAAAGGGCCAATTGCGCAGTTCTTC.

This clonotype was counted between two and nine times. The gene calls are TRBV5-1 and TRBJ2-3; D is unclear. V was trimmed by 0 bases and J by 0 bases, leaving 11 bases between them. The germline gives CDR1 SGHRS, CDR2 YFSETQ. The CDR3 totals 16 residues. The CDR3 sequence is CASSLGYSISTDTQYF. CDR3 nucleotide sequence: TGCGCCAGCAGCTTGGGATATTCCATCAGCACAGATACGCAGTATTTT.

This clonotype was seen at least ten times. The chain has TRBV20-1 and TRBJ2-1; the match to TRBD2 covers 8 bases. Germline loops: CDR1 DFQATT, CDR2 SNEGSKA (reference sequence). The junction had 19 bases not matched to a gene; V was cut back by 3 bases and J by 6 bases. The CDR3 totals 18 residues. DNA of the CDR3: TGCAGTGCTAGCCCGGGACTAGTTGTGTTTGGCCGATTCAATGAGCAGTTCTTC. Translating gives CSASPGLVVFGRFNEQFF.

This clonotype was seen many times. The V and J genes are TRBV20-1 and TRBJ2-7; D not certain. Looked up from germline, CDR1 is DFQATT and CDR2 is SNEGSKA (reference sequence). The CDR3 runs 13 residues. The V end lost 1 base, the J end lost 6 bases, and 13 bases lay between the germline ends. The CDR3 protein is CSARGHRTFEQYF. CDR3 sequence (DNA): TGCAGTGCTAGAGGTCATCGGACCTTCGAGCAGTACTTC.

This clonotype occurred many times. V is TRBV7-8 and J is TRBJ2-3, with D possibly being TRBD1 (5 bases). V lost 0 bases, J lost 2 bases, and 12 bases lay in between. The CDR3 sequence is 16 residues long. CDR1 SGHVS and CDR2 FQNEAQ come from the germline V gene. This CDR3 is CASSLAARVFTDTQYF. The CDR3 DNA reads TGTGCCAGCAGCTTAGCGGCCAGGGTGTTCACAGATACGCAGTATTTT.

In its sample, this clonotype was seen many times. The V call is TRBV25-1, the J call TRBJ1-2; 8 bases match TRBD1. This CDR3 comprises 12 residues. CDR1 is MGHDK and CDR2 is SYGVNS in the germline V gene. V shed 9 bases, J shed 8 bases, and the junction held 8 bases outside the gene matches. In nucleotides, the CDR3 is TGTGCCAGTAAAGGACAGGGAAGCGGCTACACCTTC. Translation: CASKGQGSGYTF.

Ten or more counts support this clonotype. This rearrangement joins TRBV19 to TRBJ2-1, with D uncertain. The CDR3 is made up of 11 amino acids. Trimming stripped 2 bases from V and 4 bases from J, with 0 bases between. Germline V lookup: CDR1 LNHDA, CDR2 SQIVND (reference sequence). CDR3 sequence: CASSIYNEQFF. The CDR3 DNA reads TGTGCCAGTAGTATATACAATGAGCAGTTCTTC. Full variable domain (rest looked up from reference TRBV19 and TRBJ2-1): DGGITQSPKYLFRKEGQNVTLSCEQNLNHDAMYWYRQDPGQGLRLIYYSQIVNDFQKGDIAEGYSVSREKKESFPLTVTSAQKNPTAFYLCASSIYNEQFFGPGTRLTVL.

The table lists this clonotype with many counts. V is TRBV28 and J is TRBJ2-5; D may be TRBD2 (6 bases). Trimming cost V 4 bases and J 5 bases, with 17 bases left between them. Per the germline V gene, CDR1 is MDHEN and CDR2 is SYDVKM. This CDR3 has 15 amino acids. DNA for the CDR3: TGTGCCAGCAGTTCCTCCGGGGAGGTCGGTGAGACCCAGTACTTC. It translates to CASSSSGEVGETQYF.

This sequence joins TRBV30 and TRBJ2-1, with no clear D. V was pared by 2 bases and J by 9 bases, with 23 bases between. The CDR3 runs 16 residues. Germline V CDR1 and CDR2: GTSNPN, SVGIG (reference sequence). The CDR3 loop is CAWSPPDSPELPEQFF. CDR3 in DNA: TGTGCCTGGAGTCCCCCGGATAGCCCTGAACTCCCTGAGCAGTTCTTC.

This clonotype was seen a few times. The chain couples TRBV7-2 to TRBJ2-2; 9 bases fit TRBD1. The CDR3 consists of 15 residues. Trimming removed 7 bases from V and 5 bases from J; junction bases left unmatched: 8. CDR1 is SGHTA and CDR2 is FQGNSA in the germline V gene. CDR3 nucleotides: TGTGCCAGCAATCCGGGACAGGGTGTAACCGGGGAGCTGTTTTTT. This codes for CASNPGQGVTGELFF.

This clonotype was picked up many times. The chain joins TRBV14 to TRBJ1-1; D unclear. This CDR3 spans 14 amino acids. V was clipped by 1 base and J by 4 bases, with 10 bases between them. Germline values: CDR1 SGHDN, CDR2 FVKESK. CDR3 sequence: CASSQASKSTEAFF. The DNA for the CDR3 is TGTGCCAGCAGCCAAGCTAGTAAGAGCACTGAAGCTTTCTTT.

This chain uses TRBV7-3 with TRBJ2-6, with TRBD1 as a possible D gene (5 bases). This CDR3 is 17 amino acids long. The V end was cut by 0 bases, the J end by 1 base, with 10 bases between. Per germline, CDR1 SGHTA and CDR2 FQGTGA. CDR3 sequence reads: CASSLTQVSSGANVLTF. Here the CDR3 DNA reads TGTGCCAGCAGCTTAACACAGGTCTCATCTGGGGCCAACGTCCTGACTTTC.

This clonotype was counted many times. This rearrangement joins TRBV27 to TRBJ2-3; D unclear. Germline CDR1 is MNHEY and CDR2 is SMNVEV (reference sequence). V gave up 2 bases and J gave up 5 bases, with 8 bases separating them. This CDR3 comprises 13 residues. This CDR3 reads CASSLLPKDTQYF. The CDR3 nucleotides are TGTGCCAGCAGTTTACTGCCCAAAGATACGCAGTATTTT.

This clonotype was counted many times. The gene calls are TRBV28 and TRBJ1-3; a weak D match, TRBD1 (5 bases). The CDR3 covers 15 residues. Germline V gene sequence: CDR1 MDHEN, CDR2 SYDVKM. V lost 1 base to trimming and J lost 2 bases, with 9 bases between them. CDR3 bases: TGTGCCAGCAGTTTATCTCCAGGGACTGGAAACACCATATATTTT. It is translated as CASSLSPGTGNTIYF.

The J gene is TRBJ2-1, the V gene TRBV23-1; 9 bases match TRBD1. TRBV23-1 is placed among ORFs of uncertain function. Trimming removed 6 bases from V and 15 bases from J; junction bases left unmatched: 9. This CDR3 spans 12 amino acids. CDR3 sequence reads: CASSLQGTGWFF. CDR3 nucleotides: TGCGCCAGCAGCCTGCAAGGGACAGGGTGGTTCTTC.

This clonotype was seen at least ten times. The chain couples TRBV20-1 to TRBJ2-7; the match to TRBD2 covers 8 bases. V lost 2 bases to trimming and J lost 2 bases; unmatched junction nucleotides: 2. The CDR3 is made up of 13 amino acids. CDR1 and CDR2 (germline): DFQATT, SNEGSKA (reference sequence). CDR3 region: CSARIAGPYEQYF. For the CDR3, the DNA is TGCAGTGCTAGAATAGCGGGACCCTACGAGCAGTACTTC.

The V call is TRBV20-1, the J call TRBJ2-7, with TRBD2 matching over 8 bases. CDR3 length: 14 amino acids. V shed 2 bases and J 3 bases; nucleotides not matched to a gene: 6. The germline CDR1 and CDR2 sequences are DFQATT and SNEGSKA (reference sequence). CDR3 DNA: TGCAGTGCTAGACGTGGAGCGGGGGACTACGAGCAGTACTTC. Its translation: CSARRGAGDYEQYF.

There are many counts of this clonotype. The rearrangement joins TRBV14 to TRBJ2-1, with TRBD2 matching 14 bases. The J segment lost 9 bases and the V segment lost 4 bases, leaving 5 bases of the junction unmatched. CDR1 and CDR2 (germline): SGHDN, FVKESK. The CDR3 spans 15 residues. In DNA form, the CDR3 reads TGTGCCAGCAGCCCTGGACTAGCGGGAGGAGCTGAGCAGTTCTTC. Its protein is CASSPGLAGGAEQFF.

Ten or more counts support this clonotype. This chain joins TRBV7-2 and TRBJ2-5, with 11 bases that match TRBD2. Per the germline V gene, CDR1 is SGHTA and CDR2 is FQGNSA. There are 16 residues in the CDR3. Losses at the gene ends were 5 bases for V and 5 bases for J; bases not matched to a gene: 10. This CDR3 is CASSVRTSGWRETQYF. CDR3 coding DNA: TGTGCCAGCAGCGTCCGGACTAGCGGGTGGAGGGAGACCCAGTACTTC.

This clonotype was seen repeatedly, ten times or more. This sequence joins TRBV11-2 and TRBJ2-7, with D hard to call. The germline CDR1 and CDR2 sequences are SGHAT and FQNNGV. V shed 0 bases and J shed 2 bases, with 11 bases lying between them. This CDR3 contains 15 residues. CDR3 protein: CASSLDLVETYEQYF. As DNA, the CDR3 is TGTGCCAGCAGCTTAGATCTAGTAGAAACCTACGAGCAGTACTTC.

The chain is built from TRBV30 and TRBJ1-1; perhaps TRBD1 as D (6 bases). CDR3 length: 13 amino acids. The germline CDR1 and CDR2 sequences are GTSNPN and SVGIG (reference sequence). V was trimmed by 5 bases and J by 6 bases, leaving 16 bases between them. The CDR3 region is CAWGGGGVAEAFF. The CDR3 coding sequence is TGTGCCTGGGGGGGCGGGGGCGTCGCTGAAGCTTTCTTT.

This clonotype was found a few times. This chain joins TRBV20-1 and TRBJ2-1; 9 bases map to TRBD2. V was clipped by 6 bases and J by 3 bases; unmatched bases: 6. The CDR3 is 14 residues long. Germline V gives CDR1 DFQATT, CDR2 SNEGSKA (reference sequence). CDR3 region: CSATPLAGYNEQFF. CDR3 sequence (DNA): TGCAGTGCGACCCCACTAGCGGGCTACAATGAGCAGTTCTTC.

This clonotype was counted between two and nine times. The chain carries TRBV25-1 and TRBJ2-1; no reliable D call. Germline V CDR1 and CDR2: MGHDK, SYGVNS. With 3 bases removed from V and 5 bases from J, the gap between germline ends came to 14 bases. The CDR3 consists of 15 residues. CDR3 amino acids: CASSDLRSGDNEQFF. CDR3 sequence (DNA): TGTGCCAGCAGTGACCTGCGCTCTGGGGACAATGAGCAGTTCTTC. The full variable domain, with the rest looked up from reference TRBV25-1 and TRBJ2-1, is EADIYQTPRYLVIGTGKKITLECSQTMGHDKMYWYQQDPGMELHLIHYSYGVNSTEKGDLSSESTVSRIRTEHFPLTLESARPSHTSQYLCASSDLRSGDNEQFFGPGTRLTVL.

This clonotype was found many times. CDR3: CASSDLLVNEQFF. For the CDR3, the DNA is TGCGCCAGCAGCGATCTCCTAGTCAATGAGCAGTTCTTC. The chain employs TRBV5-1 and TRBJ2-1; D not resolved. This CDR3 contains 13 residues. The germline CDR1 and CDR2 sequences are SGHRS and YFSETQ. V shed 4 bases and J shed 6 bases, with 11 bases lying between them.

This clonotype was seen ten or more times. This chain joins TRBV5-1 and TRBJ2-7; TRBD2 matches 9 bases. This CDR3 has 14 amino acids. V shed 3 bases, J shed 3 bases, and the junction held 4 bases outside the gene matches. Germline loops: CDR1 SGHRS, CDR2 YFSETQ. CDR3 in amino acids: CASSSSGEFYEQYF. The CDR3, as DNA: TGCGCCAGCAGCTCTAGCGGGGAATTCTACGAGCAGTACTTC.